This is a list of T cell receptor beta chains from one sample in a study of T cells in Graves' hyperthyroidism and ophthalmopathy. Each CDR3 protein gets one entry after TCRdb re-called the multiplex PCR reads with MiXCR. Of about 500,000 distinct CDR3 sequences detected, about an eighth appear once; the ten largest clones hold around 17%. The sequenced sample consisted of blood. These receptors all stem from a young woman with Graves' hyperthyroidism. CDR3s include the opening cysteine and the closing phenylalanine or tryptophan. D genes are given only for firm matches. Clone size is given for some rows only: seen once, a few or many times, or a class if the clone is expanded.

CDR3nt | CDR3aa | v_gene | abundance | j_gene | d_gene
TGTGCCAGCGAAGATAAGGGCCGGAACACTGAAGCTTTCTTT | CASEDKGRNTEAFF | TRBV6-1 | many | TRBJ1-1 | -
TGTGCCACCAGTGAACCCGGGACTAGCGGAAGGGGTGAGCAGTTCTTC | CATSEPGTSGRGEQFF | TRBV24-1 | - | TRBJ2-1 | TRBD2
TGTGCCAGCAGCCCCGGTGGCAGTCTGTTGGAAAAACTGTTTTTT | CASSPGGSLLEKLFF | TRBV12-3/TRBV12-4 | many | TRBJ1-4 | -
TGTGCCATCAGTTCGGACAGTTCTAACTATGGCTACACCTTC | CAISSDSSNYGYTF | TRBV10-3 | many | TRBJ1-2 | -
TGTGCCAGCAGTTCCCCCGGGACAGACACCGGGGAGCTGTTTTTT | CASSSPGTDTGELFF | TRBV12-3/TRBV12-4 | many | TRBJ2-2 | TRBD1
TGTGCCAGCAGTTTACAGGGGGCTAGGGTGAACACTGAAGCTTTCTTT | CASSLQGARVNTEAFF | TRBV27 | many | TRBJ1-1 | TRBD1
TGTGCCAGCAGCTTGCAGGGGGCGTACGAGCAGTACTTC | CASSLQGAYEQYF | TRBV7-9 | many | TRBJ2-7 | TRBD1
TGTGCCAGCTCACCACGGGCCGAGGACTACGAGCAGTACTTC | CASSPRAEDYEQYF | TRBV18 | many | TRBJ2-7 | -
TGTGCCAGTGGTTTTGAGCAGTACTTC | CASGFEQYF | TRBV6-1 | - | TRBJ2-7 | -
TGTGCCAGTAGTATAGAAATACCCCGGGGGAACATTCAGTACTTC | CASSIEIPRGNIQYF | TRBV19 | few | TRBJ2-4 | -
TGTGCCAGCAGCCAAGTCGGGCGCCATCCCTACGAGCAGTACTTC | CASSQVGRHPYEQYF | TRBV3-1 | - | TRBJ2-7 | -
TGTGCCACCAGTGATTTCTCCGACCCCCGGGGCACTGAAGCTTTCTTT | CATSDFSDPRGTEAFF | TRBV24-1 | many | TRBJ1-1 | -
TGTGCCATCAGTTCTCCTAGGGGGACTTCTAACTATGGCTACACCTTC | CAISSPRGTSNYGYTF | TRBV10-3 | - | TRBJ1-2 | -
TGTGCCAGCAGCCTCTTAAGTGGGGCGGGAGCCAACAATGAGCAGTTCTTC | CASSLLSGAGANNEQFF | TRBV11-1 | - | TRBJ2-1 | TRBD2
TGCGCCAGCAGCGGAGGACGGGGCTACAATGAGCAGTTCTTC | CASSGGRGYNEQFF | TRBV5-1 | many | TRBJ2-1 | -
TGCAGTGCTAGAGCTAGCGGGAGGGTGAATGAGCAGTTCTTC | CSARASGRVNEQFF | TRBV20-1 | many | TRBJ2-1 | TRBD2
TGTGCCAGCAGCCAAGATGCTAGCGGGGACCCTCAGTTCTTC | CASSQDASGDPQFF | TRBV3-1 | many | TRBJ2-1 | TRBD2
TGTGCCAGCAGCTTGGGACTAGCGTCGAACACCGGGGAGCTGTTTTTT | CASSLGLASNTGELFF | TRBV14 | many | TRBJ2-2 | TRBD2
TGTGCCAGCACCCTACGACTAGGTTTGGAGACCCAGTACTTC | CASTLRLGLETQYF | TRBV12-3/TRBV12-4 | many | TRBJ2-5 | -